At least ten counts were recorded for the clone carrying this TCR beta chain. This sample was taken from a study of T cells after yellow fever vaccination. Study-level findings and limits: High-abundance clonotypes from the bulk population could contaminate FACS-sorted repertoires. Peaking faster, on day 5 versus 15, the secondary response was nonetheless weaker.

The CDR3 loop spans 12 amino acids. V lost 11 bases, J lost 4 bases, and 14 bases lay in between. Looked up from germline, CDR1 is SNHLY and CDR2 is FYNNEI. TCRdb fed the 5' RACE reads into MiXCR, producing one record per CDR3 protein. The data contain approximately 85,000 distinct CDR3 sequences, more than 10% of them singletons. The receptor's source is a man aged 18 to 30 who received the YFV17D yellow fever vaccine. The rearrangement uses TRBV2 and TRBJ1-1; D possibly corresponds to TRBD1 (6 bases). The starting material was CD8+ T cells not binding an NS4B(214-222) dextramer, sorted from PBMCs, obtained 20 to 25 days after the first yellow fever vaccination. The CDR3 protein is CACYRTATEAFF. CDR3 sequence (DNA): TGTGCCTGCTACAGGACAGCCACTGAAGCTTTCTTT.